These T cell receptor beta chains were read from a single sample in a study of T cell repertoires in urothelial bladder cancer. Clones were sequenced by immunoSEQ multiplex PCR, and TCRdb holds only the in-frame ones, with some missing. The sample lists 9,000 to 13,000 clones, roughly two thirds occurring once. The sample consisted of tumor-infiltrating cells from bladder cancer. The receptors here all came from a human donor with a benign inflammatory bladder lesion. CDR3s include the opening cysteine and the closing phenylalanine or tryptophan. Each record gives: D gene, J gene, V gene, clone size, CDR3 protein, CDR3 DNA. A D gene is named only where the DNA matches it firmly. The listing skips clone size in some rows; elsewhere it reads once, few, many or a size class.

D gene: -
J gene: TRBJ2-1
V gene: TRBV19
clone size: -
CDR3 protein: CASSTGQGHNEQFF
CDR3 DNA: TGTGCCAGTAGTACAGGACAAGGGCACAATGAGCAGTTCTTC

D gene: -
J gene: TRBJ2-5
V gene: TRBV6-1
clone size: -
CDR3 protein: CASSEIGGGGYETQYF
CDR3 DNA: TGTGCCAGCAGTGAAATAGGGGGCGGAGGGTACGAGACCCAGTACTTC

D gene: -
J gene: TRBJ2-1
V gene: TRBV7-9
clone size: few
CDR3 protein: CASSFGEQFF
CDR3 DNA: TGTGCCAGCAGCTTCGGTGAGCAGTTCTTC

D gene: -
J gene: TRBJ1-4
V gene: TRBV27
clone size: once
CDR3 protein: CASSLSGVGNEKLFF
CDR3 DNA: TGTGCCAGCAGTTTATCGGGGGTAGGGAATGAAAAACTGTTTTTT

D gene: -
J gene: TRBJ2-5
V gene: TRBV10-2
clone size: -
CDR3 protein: CASSDPGPTMQYF
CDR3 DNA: TGCGCCAGCAGTGATCCGGGACCGACAATGCAGTACTTC

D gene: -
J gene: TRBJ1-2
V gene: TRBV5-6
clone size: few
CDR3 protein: CASSSTTGQLYYGYTF
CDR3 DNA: TGTGCCAGCAGCTCCACAACAGGACAGCTTTACTATGGCTACACCTTC

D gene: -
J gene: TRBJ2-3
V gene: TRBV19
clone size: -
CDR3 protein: CASSIGSPDTDTQYF
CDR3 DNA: TGTGCCAGTAGTATTGGCTCCCCGGATACAGATACGCAGTATTTT

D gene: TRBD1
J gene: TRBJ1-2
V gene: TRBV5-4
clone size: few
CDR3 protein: CASSDRDYGYTF
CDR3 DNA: TGTGCCAGCAGCGACAGGGACTATGGCTACACCTTC

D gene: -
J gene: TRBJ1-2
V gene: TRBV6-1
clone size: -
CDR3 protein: CASSEGSYGYTF
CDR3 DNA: TGTGCCAGCAGTGAAGGCAGCTATGGCTACACCTTC

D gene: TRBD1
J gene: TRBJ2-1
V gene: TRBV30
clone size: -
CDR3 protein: CAWARGLFYNEQFF
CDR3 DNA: TGTGCCTGGGCCAGGGGGCTATTTTACAATGAGCAGTTCTTC

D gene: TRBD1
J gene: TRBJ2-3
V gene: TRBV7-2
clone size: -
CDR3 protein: CASSPSGTGGGTDTQYF
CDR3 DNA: TGTGCCAGCAGCCCGTCCGGGACAGGGGGTGGGACAGATACGCAGTATTTT

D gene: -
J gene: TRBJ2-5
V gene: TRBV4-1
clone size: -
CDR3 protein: CASSLGGGAQETQYF
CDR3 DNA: TGCGCCAGCAGCCTAGGGGGGGGTGCACAAGAGACCCAGTACTTC

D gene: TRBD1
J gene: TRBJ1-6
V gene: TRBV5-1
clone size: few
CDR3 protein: CASSTRDRSSPLHF
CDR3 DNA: TGCGCCAGCAGCACACGGGACAGAAGTTCACCCCTCCACTTT

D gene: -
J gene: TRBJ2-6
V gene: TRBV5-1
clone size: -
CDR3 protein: CASSLVLSGANVLTF
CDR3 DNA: TGCGCCAGCAGCTTGGTTCTCTCTGGGGCCAACGTCCTGACTTTC

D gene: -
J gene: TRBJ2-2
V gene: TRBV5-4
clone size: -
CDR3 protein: CASSRLSRSNTGELFF
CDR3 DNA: TGTGCCAGCAGCCGACTAAGTAGATCGAACACCGGGGAGCTGTTTTTT

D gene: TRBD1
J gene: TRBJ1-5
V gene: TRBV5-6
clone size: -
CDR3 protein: CASSLRDRTNQPQHF
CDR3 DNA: TGTGCCAGCAGCTTGCGGGACAGAACGAATCAGCCCCAGCATTTT

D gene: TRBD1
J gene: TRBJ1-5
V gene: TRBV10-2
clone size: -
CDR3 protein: CASREGTGVGQPQHF
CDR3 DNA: TGCGCCAGCAGGGAGGGGACAGGGGTGGGTCAGCCCCAGCATTTT

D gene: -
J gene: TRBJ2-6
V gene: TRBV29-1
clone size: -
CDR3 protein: CSVGPSSGANVLTF
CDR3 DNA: TGCAGCGTGGGGCCTAGCTCTGGGGCCAACGTCCTGACTTTC

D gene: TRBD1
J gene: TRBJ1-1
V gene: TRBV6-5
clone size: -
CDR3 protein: CASSTYQGVNTEAFF
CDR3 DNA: TGTGCCAGCAGTACATACCAGGGGGTAAACACTGAAGCTTTCTTT

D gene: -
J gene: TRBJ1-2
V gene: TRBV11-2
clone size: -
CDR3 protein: CASSLARDSGAYGYTF
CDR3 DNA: TGTGCCAGCAGCTTAGCCCGGGACTCCGGCGCCTATGGCTACACCTTC

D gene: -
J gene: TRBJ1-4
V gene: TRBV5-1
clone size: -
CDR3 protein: CASSLEASSNEKLFF
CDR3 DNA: TGCGCCAGCAGCTTGGAGGCCAGCAGCAATGAAAAACTGTTTTTT

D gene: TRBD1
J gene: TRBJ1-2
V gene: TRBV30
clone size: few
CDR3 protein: CAWSGQGYGYTF
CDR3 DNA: TGTGCCTGGAGCGGACAGGGCTATGGCTACACCTTC

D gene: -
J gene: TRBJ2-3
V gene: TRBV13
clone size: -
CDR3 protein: CASSFGQRTDTQYF
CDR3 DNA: TGTGCCAGCAGCTTCGGTCAGCGCACAGATACGCAGTATTTT

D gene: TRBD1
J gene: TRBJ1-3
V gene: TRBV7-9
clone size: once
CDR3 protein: CASSTPLQGQGNTIYF
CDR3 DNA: TGTGCCAGCAGCACCCCTTTACAGGGGCAGGGAAACACCATATATTTT

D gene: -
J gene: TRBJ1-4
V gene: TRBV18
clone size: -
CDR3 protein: CASSPRGNEKLFF
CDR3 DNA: TGTGCCAGCTCACCACGGGGTAATGAAAAACTGTTTTTT

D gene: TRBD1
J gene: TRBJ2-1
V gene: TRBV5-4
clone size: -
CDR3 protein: CASSFERGQGNEQFF
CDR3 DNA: TGTGCCAGCAGCTTTGAGAGGGGACAGGGCAATGAGCAGTTCTTC

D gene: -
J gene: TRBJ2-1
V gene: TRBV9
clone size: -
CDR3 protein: CASSPRGAEEQFF
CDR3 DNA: TGTGCCAGCAGCCCAAGGGGGGCAGAAGAGCAGTTCTTC

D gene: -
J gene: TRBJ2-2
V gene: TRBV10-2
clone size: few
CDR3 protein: CASSWAGTVNTGELFF
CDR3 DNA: TGCGCCAGCAGTTGGGCGGGGACAGTGAACACCGGGGAGCTGTTTTTT

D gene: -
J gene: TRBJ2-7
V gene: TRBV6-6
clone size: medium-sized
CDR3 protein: CASSYSMNNYEQYF
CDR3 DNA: TGTGCCAGCAGTTACTCGATGAACAACTACGAGCAGTACTTC

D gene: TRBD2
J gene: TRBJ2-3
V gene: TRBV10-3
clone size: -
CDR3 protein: CAISDLGLAGGPADTQYF
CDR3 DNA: TGTGCCATCAGTGACTTGGGACTAGCGGGGGGGCCTGCAGATACGCAGTATTTT

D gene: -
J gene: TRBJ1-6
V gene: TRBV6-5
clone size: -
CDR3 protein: CASTRTSARNSPLHF
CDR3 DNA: TGTGCCAGCACTCGGACCTCGGCTCGAAATTCACCCCTCCACTTT

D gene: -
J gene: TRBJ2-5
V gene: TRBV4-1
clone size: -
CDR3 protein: CASSQDAPHPRGPFGEQYF
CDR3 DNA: TGCGCCAGCAGCCAAGATGCCCCTCATCCGCGAGGGCCCTTCGGAGAGCAGTACTTC

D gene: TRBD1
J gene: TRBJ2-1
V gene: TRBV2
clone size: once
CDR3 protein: CASLRDRVNEQFF
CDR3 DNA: TGTGCCAGCCTCCGGGACAGGGTCAATGAGCAGTTCTTC

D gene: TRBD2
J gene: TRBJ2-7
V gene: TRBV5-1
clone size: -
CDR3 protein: CASSSGLAGGTHEQYF
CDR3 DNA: TGCGCCAGCAGCTCGGGACTAGCGGGGGGAACGCACGAGCAGTACTTC

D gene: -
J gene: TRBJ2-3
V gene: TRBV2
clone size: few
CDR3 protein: CASSEADTQYF
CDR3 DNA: TGTGCCAGCAGTGAAGCAGATACGCAGTATTTT

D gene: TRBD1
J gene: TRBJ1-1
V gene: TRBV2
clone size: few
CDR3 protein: CASSDVVRGTTEAFF
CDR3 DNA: TGTGCCAGCAGTGATGTTGTCAGGGGGACCACTGAAGCTTTCTTT

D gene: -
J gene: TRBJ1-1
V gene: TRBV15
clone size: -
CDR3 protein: CATSRARDRVDTEAFF
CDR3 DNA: TGTGCCACCAGCAGAGCAAGGGACCGCGTTGACACTGAAGCTTTCTTT

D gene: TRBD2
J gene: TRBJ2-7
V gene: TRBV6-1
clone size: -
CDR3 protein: CASSERLGLLAGGSYEQYF
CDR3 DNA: TGTGCCAGCAGTGAAAGGCTCGGTTTGCTAGCGGGGGGATCCTACGAGCAGTACTTC

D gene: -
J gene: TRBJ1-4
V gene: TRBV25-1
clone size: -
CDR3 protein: CASSETGPRLEGELFF
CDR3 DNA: TGTGCCAGCAGTGAAACGGGCCCCCGCCTCGAAGGGGAACTGTTTTTT

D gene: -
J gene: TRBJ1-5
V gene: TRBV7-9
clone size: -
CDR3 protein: CASSRGQYRNQPQHF
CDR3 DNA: TGTGCCAGCAGCAGAGGACAGTACCGAAATCAGCCCCAGCATTTT

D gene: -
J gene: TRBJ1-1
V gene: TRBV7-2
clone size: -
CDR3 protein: CASSLVRVNTEAFF
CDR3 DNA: TGTGCCAGCAGCTTGGTCAGGGTGAACACTGAAGCTTTCTTT

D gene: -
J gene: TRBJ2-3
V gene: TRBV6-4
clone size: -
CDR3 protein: CASSESLLTSTDTQYF
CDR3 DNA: TGTGCCAGCAGTGAGTCGCTTTTAACTAGCACAGATACGCAGTATTTT

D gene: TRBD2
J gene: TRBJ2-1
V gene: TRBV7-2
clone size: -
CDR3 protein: CASSLGGRNEQFF
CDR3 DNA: TGTGCCAGCAGCTTAGGCGGGAGGAATGAGCAGTTCTTC

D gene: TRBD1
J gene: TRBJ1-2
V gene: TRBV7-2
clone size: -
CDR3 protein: CASSPRGQGVINYGYTF
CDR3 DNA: TGTGCCAGCAGCCCAAGGGGACAGGGGGTAATTAACTATGGCTACACCTTC

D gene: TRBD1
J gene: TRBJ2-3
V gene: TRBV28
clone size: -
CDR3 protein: CASSTWDRGTDTQYF
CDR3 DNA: TGTGCCAGCAGTACCTGGGACAGGGGAACAGATACGCAGTATTTT

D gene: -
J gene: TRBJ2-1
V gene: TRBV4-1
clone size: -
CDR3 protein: CASSHDTGRINEQFF
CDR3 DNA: TGCGCCAGCAGCCACGACACCGGGCGGATCAATGAGCAGTTCTTC

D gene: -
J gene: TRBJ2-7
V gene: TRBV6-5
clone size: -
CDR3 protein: CATKQGYEQYF
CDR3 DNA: TGTGCCACAAAACAGGGCTACGAGCAGTACTTC

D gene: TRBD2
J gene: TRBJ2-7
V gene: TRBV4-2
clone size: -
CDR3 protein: CASGLGGTYEQYF
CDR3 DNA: TGTGCCAGCGGACTGGGGGGGACCTACGAGCAGTACTTC

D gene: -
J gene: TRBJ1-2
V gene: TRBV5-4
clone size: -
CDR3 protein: CASSLELGYGYTF
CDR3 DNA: TGTGCCAGCAGCTTGGAGTTAGGCTATGGCTACACCTTC

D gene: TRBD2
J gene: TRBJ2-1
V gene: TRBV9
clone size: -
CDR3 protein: CASSVGGAYNEQFF
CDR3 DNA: TGTGCCAGCAGCGTCGGGGGGGCCTACAATGAGCAGTTCTTC

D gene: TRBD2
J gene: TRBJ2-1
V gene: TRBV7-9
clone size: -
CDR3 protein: CASSLGGAWNEQFF
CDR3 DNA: TGTGCCAGCAGCCTCGGGGGGGCGTGGAATGAGCAGTTCTTC

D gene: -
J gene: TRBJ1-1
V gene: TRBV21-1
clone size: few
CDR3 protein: CASSNEQGTRGAFF
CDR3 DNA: TGTGCCAGCAGCAACGAACAGGGGACCCGGGGAGCTTTCTTT

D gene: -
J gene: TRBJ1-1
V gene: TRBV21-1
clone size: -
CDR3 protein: CASSSPGGTYKAETEAFF
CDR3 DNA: TGTGCCAGCAGCTCGCCAGGCGGGACATACAAGGCGGAGACTGAAGCTTTCTTT

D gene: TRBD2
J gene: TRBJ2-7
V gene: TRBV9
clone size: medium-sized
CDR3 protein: CASSASGGNYEQYF
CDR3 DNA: TGTGCCAGCAGCGCCTCGGGAGGGAACTACGAGCAGTACTTC